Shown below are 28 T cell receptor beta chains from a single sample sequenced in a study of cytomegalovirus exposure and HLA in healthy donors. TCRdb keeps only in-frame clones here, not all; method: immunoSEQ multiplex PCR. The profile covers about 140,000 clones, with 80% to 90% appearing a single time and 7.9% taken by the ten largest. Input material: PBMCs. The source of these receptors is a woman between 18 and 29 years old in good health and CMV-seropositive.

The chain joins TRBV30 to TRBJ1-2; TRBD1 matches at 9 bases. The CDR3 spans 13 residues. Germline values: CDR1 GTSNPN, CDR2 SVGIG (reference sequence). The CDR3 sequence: CASGVQGAYGYTF. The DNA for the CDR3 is TGTGCTTCCGGAGTACAGGGGGCCTATGGCTACACCTTC.

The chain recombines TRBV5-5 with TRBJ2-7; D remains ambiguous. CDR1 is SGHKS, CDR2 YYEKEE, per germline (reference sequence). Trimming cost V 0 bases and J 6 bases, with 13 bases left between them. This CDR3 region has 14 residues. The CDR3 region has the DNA TGTGCCAGCAGCTTGGAGTTCCAAACATTCGAGCAGTACTTC. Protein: CASSLEFQTFEQYF.

This chain's CDR3 is CASSLVWGSGNTIYF. As DNA, the CDR3 is TGTGCCAGCAGTTTAGTGTGGGGCTCCGGAAACACCATATATTTT. V and J are TRBV27 and TRBJ1-3; TRBD1 is a possible D gene (5 bases). This CDR3 region has 15 residues. V was shortened by 2 bases and J by 4 bases, with 12 bases between the two germline ends. In germline, CDR1 is MNHEY, CDR2 SMNVEV (reference sequence).

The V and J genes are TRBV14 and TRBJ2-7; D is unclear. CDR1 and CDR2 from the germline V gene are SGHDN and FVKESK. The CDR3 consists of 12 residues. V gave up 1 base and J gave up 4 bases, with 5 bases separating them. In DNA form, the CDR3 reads TGTGCCAGCAGCCAAGCCTTTTACGAGCAGTACTTC. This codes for CASSQAFYEQYF.

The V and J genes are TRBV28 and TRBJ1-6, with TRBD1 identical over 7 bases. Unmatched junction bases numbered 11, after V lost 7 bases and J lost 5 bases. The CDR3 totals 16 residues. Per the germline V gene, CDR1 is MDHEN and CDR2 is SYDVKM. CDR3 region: CASTTKGQGDNSPLHF. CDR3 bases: TGTGCCAGCACCACTAAGGGGCAGGGGGATAATTCACCCCTCCACTTT.

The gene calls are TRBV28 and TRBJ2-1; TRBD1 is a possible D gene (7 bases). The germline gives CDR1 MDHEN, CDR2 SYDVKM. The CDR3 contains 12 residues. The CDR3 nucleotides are TGTGCACTAGCCCCCAGGGGGAATGAGCAGTTCTTC. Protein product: CALAPRGNEQFF.

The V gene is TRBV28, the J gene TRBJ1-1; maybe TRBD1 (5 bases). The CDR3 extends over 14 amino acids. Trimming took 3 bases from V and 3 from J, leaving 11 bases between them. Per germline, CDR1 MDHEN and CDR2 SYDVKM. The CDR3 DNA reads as TGTGCCAGCAGTTTCGGGAGCAGGGACACTGAAGCTTTCTTT. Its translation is CASSFGSRDTEAFF.

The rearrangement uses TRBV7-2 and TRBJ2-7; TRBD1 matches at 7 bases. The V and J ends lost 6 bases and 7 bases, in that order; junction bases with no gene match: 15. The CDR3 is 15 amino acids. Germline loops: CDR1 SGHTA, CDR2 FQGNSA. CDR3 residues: CASREYRGSGREQYF. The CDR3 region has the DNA TGTGCCAGCAGGGAATACAGGGGTTCTGGGCGGGAGCAGTACTTC.

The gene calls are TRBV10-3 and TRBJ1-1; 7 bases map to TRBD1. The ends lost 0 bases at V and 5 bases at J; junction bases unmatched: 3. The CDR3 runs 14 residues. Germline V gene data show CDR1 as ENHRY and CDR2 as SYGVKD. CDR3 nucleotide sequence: TGTGCCATCAGTGAGTCTGCAGGGGGGACTGAAGCTTTCTTT. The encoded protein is CAISESAGGTEAFF.

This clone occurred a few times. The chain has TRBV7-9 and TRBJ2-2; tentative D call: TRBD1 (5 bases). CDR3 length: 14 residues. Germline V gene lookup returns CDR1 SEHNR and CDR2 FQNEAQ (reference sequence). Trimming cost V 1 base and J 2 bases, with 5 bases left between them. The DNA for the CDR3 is TGTGCCAGCAGCTTAGGGGGCAACACCGGGGAGCTGTTTTTT. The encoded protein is CASSLGGNTGELFF.

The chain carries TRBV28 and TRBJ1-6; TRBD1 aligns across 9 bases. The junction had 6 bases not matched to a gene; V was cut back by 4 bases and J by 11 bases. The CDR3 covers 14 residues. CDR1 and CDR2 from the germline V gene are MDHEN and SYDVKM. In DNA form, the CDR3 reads TGTGCCAGCAGTTCGCCGGGACAGGGAACACCCCTCCACTTT. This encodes CASSSPGQGTPLHF.

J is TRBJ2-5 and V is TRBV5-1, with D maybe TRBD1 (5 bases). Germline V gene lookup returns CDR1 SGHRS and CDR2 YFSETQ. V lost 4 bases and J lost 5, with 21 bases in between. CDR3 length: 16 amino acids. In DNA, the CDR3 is TGCGCCAGCAGCGTGGACGGATATGGTTCAGGGGAGACCCAGTACTTC. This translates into CASSVDGYGSGETQYF.

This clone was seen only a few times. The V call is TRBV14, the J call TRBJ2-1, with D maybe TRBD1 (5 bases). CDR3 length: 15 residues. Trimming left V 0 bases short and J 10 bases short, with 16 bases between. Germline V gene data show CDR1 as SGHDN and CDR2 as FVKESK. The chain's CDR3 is CASSQDLWQGAEQFF. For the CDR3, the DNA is TGTGCCAGCAGCCAAGATCTATGGCAGGGCGCGGAGCAGTTCTTC.

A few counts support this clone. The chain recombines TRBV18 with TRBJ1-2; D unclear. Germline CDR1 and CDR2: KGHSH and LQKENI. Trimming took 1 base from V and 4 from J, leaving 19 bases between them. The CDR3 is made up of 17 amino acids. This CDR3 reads CASSPQSISTEGYGYTF. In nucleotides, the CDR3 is TGTGCCAGCTCACCACAGAGTATCTCAACCGAGGGCTATGGCTACACCTTC.

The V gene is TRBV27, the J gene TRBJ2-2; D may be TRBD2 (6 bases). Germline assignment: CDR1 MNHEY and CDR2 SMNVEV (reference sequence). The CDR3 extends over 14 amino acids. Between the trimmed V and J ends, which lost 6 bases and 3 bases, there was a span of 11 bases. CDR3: CASRAGRHTGELFF. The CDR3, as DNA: TGTGCCAGCAGGGCGGGACGGCACACCGGGGAGCTGTTTTTT.

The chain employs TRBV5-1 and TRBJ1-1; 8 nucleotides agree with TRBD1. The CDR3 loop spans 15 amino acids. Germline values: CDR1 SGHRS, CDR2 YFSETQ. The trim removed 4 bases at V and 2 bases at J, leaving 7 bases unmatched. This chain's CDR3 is CASSPPGTGNTEAFF. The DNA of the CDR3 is TGCGCCAGCAGCCCGCCCGGGACAGGAAACACTGAAGCTTTCTTT.

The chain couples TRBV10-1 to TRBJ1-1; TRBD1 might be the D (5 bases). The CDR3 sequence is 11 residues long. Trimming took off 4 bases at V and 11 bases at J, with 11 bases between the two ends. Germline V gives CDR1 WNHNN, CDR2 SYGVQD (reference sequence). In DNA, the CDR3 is TGCGCCAGCAGTGTTTCCAGGGATGCTTTCTTT. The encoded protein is CASSVSRDAFF.

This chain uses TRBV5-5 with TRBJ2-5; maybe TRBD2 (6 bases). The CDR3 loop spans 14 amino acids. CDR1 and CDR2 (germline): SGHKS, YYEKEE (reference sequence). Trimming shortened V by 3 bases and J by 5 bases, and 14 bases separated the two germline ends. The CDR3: CASSWGLPGETQYF. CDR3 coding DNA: TGTGCCAGCAGCTGGGGACTGCCCGGGGAGACCCAGTACTTC.

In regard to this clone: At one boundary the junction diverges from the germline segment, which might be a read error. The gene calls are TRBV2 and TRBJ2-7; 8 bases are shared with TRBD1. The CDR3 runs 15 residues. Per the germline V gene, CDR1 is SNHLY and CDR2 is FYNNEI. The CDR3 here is CASREAQGAFYEQYF. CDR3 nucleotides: TGTGCCAGCAGGGAAGCGCAGGGGGCCTTCTACGAGCAGTACTTC.

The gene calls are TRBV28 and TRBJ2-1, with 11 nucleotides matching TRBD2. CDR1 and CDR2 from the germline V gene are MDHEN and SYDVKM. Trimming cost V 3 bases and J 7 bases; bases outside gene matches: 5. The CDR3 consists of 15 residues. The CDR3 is CASSFGGLAENEQFF. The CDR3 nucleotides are TGTGCCAGCAGTTTCGGGGGACTAGCGGAAAATGAGCAGTTCTTC. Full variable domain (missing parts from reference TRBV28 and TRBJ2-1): DVKVTQSSRYLVKRTGEKVFLECVQDMDHENMFWYRQDPGLGLRLIYFSYDVKMKEKGDIPEGYSVSREKKERFSLILESASTNQTSMYLCASSFGGLAENEQFFGPGTRLTVL.

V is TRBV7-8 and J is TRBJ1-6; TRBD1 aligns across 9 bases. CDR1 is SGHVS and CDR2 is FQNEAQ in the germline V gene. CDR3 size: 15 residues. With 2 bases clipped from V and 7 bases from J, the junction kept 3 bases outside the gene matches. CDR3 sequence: CASSLMTGGNSPLHF. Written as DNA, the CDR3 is TGTGCCAGCAGCTTAATGACAGGGGGAAATTCACCCCTCCACTTT.

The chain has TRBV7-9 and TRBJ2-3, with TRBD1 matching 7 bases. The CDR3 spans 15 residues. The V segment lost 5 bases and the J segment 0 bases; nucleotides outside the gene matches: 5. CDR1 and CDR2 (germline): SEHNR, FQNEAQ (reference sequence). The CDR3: CASSPQGLSTDTQYF. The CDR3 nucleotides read TGTGCCAGCAGCCCACAGGGGTTAAGCACAGATACGCAGTATTTT.

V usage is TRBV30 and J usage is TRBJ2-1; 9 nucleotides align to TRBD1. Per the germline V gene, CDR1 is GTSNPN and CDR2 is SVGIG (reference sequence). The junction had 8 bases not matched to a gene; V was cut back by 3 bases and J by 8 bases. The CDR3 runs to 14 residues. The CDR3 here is CAWSGTGRTDEQFF. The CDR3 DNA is TGTGCCTGGAGCGGGACAGGGCGCACGGATGAGCAGTTCTTC.

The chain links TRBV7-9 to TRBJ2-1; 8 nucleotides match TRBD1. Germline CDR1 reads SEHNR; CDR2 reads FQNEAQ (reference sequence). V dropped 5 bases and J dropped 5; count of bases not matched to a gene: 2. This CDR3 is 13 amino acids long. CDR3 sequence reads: CASSRTGHNEQFF. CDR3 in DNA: TGTGCCAGCAGCCGGACAGGGCACAATGAGCAGTTCTTC.

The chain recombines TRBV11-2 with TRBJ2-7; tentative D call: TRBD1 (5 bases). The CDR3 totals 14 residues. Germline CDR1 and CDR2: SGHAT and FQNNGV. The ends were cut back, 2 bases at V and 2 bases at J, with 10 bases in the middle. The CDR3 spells CASSLYEQAYEQYF. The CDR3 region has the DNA TGTGCCAGCAGCTTATATGAACAGGCCTACGAGCAGTACTTC. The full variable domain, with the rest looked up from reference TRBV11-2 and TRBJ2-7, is EAGVAQSPRYKIIEKRQSVAFWCNPISGHATLYWYQQILGQGPKLLIQFQNNGVVDDSQLPKDRFSAERLKGVDSTLKIQPAKLEDSAVYLCASSLYEQAYEQYFGPGTRLTVT.

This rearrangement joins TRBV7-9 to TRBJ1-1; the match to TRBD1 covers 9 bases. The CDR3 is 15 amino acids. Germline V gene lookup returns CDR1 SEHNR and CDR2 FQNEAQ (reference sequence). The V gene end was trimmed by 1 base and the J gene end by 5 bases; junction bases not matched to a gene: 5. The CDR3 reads CASSLGGTGTTEAFF. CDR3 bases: TGTGCCAGCAGCTTAGGAGGGACAGGGACAACTGAAGCTTTCTTT. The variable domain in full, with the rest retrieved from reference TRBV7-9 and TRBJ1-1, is DTGVSQNPRHKITKRGQNVTFRCDPISEHNRLYWYRQTLGQGPEFLTYFQNEAQLEKSRLLSDRFSAERPKGSFSTLEIQRTEQGDSAMYLCASSLGGTGTTEAFFGQGTRLTVV.

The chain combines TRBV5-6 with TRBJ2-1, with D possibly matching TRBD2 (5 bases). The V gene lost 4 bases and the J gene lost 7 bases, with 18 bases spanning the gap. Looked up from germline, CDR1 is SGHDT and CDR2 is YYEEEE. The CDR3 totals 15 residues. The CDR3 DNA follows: TGTGCCAGCAGCACTACCGGGGTAGGTGGTAATGAGCAGTTCTTC. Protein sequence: CASSTTGVGGNEQFF.

CDR3 loop: CASSQAITGELFF. The CDR3, as DNA: TGTGCCAGCAGCCAAGCCATCACCGGGGAGCTGTTTTTT. The rearrangement joins TRBV14 to TRBJ2-2, with D uncertain. V was pared by 1 base and J by 4 bases, with 4 bases between. CDR3 size: 13 residues. The germline CDR1 and CDR2 sequences are SGHDN and FVKESK.